This entry concerns a single T cell receptor (beta chain). Its antigen is unknown. The CDR3 is 11 amino acids. Trimming shortened V by 7 bases and J by 5 bases, and 8 bases separated the two germline ends. CDR1 MNHEY and CDR2 SVGAGI come from the germline V gene. Every subset had its genomic DNA shared out evenly among several immunoSEQ plates. The method was immunoSEQ multiplex PCR; TCRdb's version includes in-frame clones alone and lacks a portion of them. The data show 450,000 to 500,000 clones, around 78% seen once. The donors were all Caucasian adults (living in Nashville, Tennessee). This sample is drawn from a study of shared clonotypes between healthy human individuals. Study-wide findings and caveats: A small donor pool kept down the genetic and exposure-history diversity that was represented. Collection of samples was limited to blood; tissue repertoires likely differ.

The rearrangement joins TRBV6-5 to TRBJ1-1, with D tentatively TRBD1 (5 bases). The sample comprised PBMCs. The TCR sequence derives from a middle-aged woman in good health. Some clones in this sample may be carry-over from other donors' samples. The CDR3 nucleotides read TGTGCCAGCACTCAGGGAACTGAAGCTTTCTTT. Translating it yields CASTQGTEAFF.